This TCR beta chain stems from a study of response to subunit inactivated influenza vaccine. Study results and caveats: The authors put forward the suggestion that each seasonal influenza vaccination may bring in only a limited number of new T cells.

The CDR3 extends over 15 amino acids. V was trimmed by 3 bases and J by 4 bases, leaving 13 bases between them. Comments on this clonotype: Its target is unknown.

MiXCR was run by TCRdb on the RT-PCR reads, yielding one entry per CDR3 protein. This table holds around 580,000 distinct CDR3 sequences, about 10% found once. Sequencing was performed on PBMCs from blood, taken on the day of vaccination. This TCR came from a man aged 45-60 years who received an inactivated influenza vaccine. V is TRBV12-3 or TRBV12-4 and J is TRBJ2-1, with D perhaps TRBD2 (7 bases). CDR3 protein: CASSFGRGLYNEQFF. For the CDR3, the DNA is TGTGCCAGCAGTTTTGGGCGGGGGCTATACAATGAGCAGTTCTTC.